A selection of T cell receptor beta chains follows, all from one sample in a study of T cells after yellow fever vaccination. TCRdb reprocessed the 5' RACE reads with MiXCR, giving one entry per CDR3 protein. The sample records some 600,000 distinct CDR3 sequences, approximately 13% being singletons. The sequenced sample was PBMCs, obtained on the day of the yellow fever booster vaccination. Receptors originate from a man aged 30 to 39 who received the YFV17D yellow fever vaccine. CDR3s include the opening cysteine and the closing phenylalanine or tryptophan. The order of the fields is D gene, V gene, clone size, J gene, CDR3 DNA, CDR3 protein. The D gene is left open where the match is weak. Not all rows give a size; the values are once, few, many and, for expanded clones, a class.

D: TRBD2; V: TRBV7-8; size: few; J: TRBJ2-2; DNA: TGTGCCAGCAGCTTAGCATCGCGGGAGGTCAACACCGGGGAGCTGTTTTTT; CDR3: CASSLASREVNTGELFF
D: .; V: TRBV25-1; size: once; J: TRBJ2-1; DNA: .; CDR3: CASSEYGVGQGARYKFF
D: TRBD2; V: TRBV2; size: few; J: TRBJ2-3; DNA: TGTGCCAGCAGTGAAGAGCGGGAAAACACAGATACGCAGTATTTT; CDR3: CASSEERENTDTQYF
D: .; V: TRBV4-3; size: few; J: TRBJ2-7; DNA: TGCGCCAGCAGCCAAGATCGATCAAACGAGCAGTACTTC; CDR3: CASSQDRSNEQYF
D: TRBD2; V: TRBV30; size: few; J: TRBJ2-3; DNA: TGTGCCTGGGACCGGGACTCTAGCGGTTTCACAGATACGCAGTATTTT; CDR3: CAWDRDSSGFTDTQYF
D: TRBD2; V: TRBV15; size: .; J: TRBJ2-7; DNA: TGTGCCACCAGCAGGGCCTCTAGCGGTCCCGAGCAGTACTTC; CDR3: CATSRASSGPEQYF
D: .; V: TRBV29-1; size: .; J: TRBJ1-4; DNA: TGCAGCGTTGCGGGGGTTAATGAAAAACTGTTTTTT; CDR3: CSVAGVNEKLFF
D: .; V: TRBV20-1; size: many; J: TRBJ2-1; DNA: TGCAGTGCCCCCTCCCCAACAGGCATGTATCATGAGCAGTTCTTC; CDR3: CSAPSPTGMYHEQFF
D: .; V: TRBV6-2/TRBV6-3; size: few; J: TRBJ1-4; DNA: TGTGCCAGCAGTAGAAGACAGGCTAATGAAAAACTGTTTTTT; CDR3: CASSRRQANEKLFF
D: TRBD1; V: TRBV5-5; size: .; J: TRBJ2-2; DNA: TGTGCCAGCAGCCAGACAGGGGTCACCGGGGAGCTGTTTTTT; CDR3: CASSQTGVTGELFF
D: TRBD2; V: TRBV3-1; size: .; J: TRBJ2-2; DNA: TGTGCCAGCAGCTATGGACTAGGGGACACCGGGGAGCTGTTTTTT; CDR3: CASSYGLGDTGELFF
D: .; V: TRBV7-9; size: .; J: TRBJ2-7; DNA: TGTGCCAGCAGCTACACCAGCGGAGCGGCCTCCTACGAGCAGTACTTC; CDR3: CASSYTSGAASYEQYF
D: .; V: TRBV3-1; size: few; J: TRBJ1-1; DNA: TGTGCCAGCAGCCAAGAGCCCGGGAACACTGAAGCTTTCTTT; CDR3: CASSQEPGNTEAFF
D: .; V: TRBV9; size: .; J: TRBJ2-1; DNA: TGTGCCAGCAGCCTCCGGACAAACCCTGGGGAGCAGTTCTTC; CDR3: CASSLRTNPGEQFF
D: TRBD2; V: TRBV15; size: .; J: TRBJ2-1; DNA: TGTGCCACCAGCAGACTCGAGGGACTACGAGGACAATGGGAGCAGTTCTTC; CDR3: CATSRLEGLRGQWEQFF
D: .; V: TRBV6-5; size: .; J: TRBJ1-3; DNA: TGTGCCAGCAGTCACTCCCCCGGCTCTGGAAACACCATATATTTT; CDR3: CASSHSPGSGNTIYF
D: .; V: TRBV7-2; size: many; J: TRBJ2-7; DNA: TGTGCCAGCAGCTCCCTCACCGAGCAGTACTTC; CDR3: CASSSLTEQYF
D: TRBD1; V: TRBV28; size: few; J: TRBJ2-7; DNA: TGTGCCAGCCGCGCGTTCGGCCAGACAGGGGGATACAACGAGCAGTACTTC; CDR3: CASRAFGQTGGYNEQYF
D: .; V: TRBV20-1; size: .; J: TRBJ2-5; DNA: TGCAGTGCCTTTTCGCCCGAGCGGATCGAAGAGACCCAGTACTTC; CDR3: CSAFSPERIEETQYF
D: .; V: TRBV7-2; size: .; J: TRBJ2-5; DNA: TGTGCCAGCAGCTTAGGACCCGGCCCTAGCTACCAAGAGACCCAGTACTTC; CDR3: CASSLGPGPSYQETQYF
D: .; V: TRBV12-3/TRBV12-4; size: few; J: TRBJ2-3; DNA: TGTGCCAGCAGTTTCGTGGGAGTACTTTCAGATACGCAGTATTTT; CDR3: CASSFVGVLSDTQYF
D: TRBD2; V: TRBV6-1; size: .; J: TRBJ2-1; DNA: TGTGCCAGCAGGTGGACTAGCGGGAGGGCTGACAATGAGCAGTTCTTC; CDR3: CASRWTSGRADNEQFF
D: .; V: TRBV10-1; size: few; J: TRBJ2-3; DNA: TGCGCCAGCAGTGAGTACGGCGATGGCACAGATACGCAGTATTTT; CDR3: CASSEYGDGTDTQYF
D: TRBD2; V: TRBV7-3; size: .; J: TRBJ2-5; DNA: TGTGCCAGCAGCTTAACGGCGGGAGAGGTTGAGACCCAGTACTTC; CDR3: CASSLTAGEVETQYF
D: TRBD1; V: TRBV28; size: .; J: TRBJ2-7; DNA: TGTGCCAGCAGTCCCGGGACAGGGTATACCTACGAGCAGTACTTC; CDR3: CASSPGTGYTYEQYF
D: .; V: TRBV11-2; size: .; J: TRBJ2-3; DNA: TGTGCCAGCAGTCTCCACCTAGCTAACCAGCGGATAGCGGGCACAGATACGCAGTATTTT; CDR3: CASSLHLANQRIAGTDTQYF
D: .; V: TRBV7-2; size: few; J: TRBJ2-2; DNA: TGTGCCAGCAGCATCGGGATCCGGACCGGGGAGCTGTTTTTT; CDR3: CASSIGIRTGELFF
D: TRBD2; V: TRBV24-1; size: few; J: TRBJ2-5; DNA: TGTGCCACCCAGGGCGCGGGAGAATCTGAGACCCAGTACTTC; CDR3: CATQGAGESETQYF
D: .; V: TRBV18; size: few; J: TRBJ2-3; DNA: TGTGCCAGCTCACCACGGATAGCCAGTAACACAGATACGCAGTATTTT; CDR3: CASSPRIASNTDTQYF
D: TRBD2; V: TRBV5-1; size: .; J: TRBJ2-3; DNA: TGCGCCAGCAGCTTGGCGACTAGCGGTTCCGGACCAGATACGCAGTATTTT; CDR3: CASSLATSGSGPDTQYF
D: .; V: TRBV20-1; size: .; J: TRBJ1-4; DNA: TGCAGTGTAAAAGCAGGGCCTAATGAAAAACTGTTTTTT; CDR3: CSVKAGPNEKLFF
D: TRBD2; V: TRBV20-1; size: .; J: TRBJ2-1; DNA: TGCTGTGCTAGGGAGGGAGGAAGCGGGAGGGCGGGTGAGCAGTTCTTC; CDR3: CCAREGGSGRAGEQFF
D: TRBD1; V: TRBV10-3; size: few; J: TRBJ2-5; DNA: TGTGCCATCAGTGAGTACAGGGGCGGCGAGACCCAGTACTTC; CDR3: CAISEYRGGETQYF
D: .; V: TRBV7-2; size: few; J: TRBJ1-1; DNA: TGTGCCAGCAACATACAGGGAAACACTGAAGCTTTCTTT; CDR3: CASNIQGNTEAFF
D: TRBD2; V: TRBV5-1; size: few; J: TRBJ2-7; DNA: TGCGCCAGCAACGCCGTCGCGGGAGGGCCCGGCGAGCAGTACTTC; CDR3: CASNAVAGGPGEQYF
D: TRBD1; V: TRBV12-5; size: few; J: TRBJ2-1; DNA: TGTGCTAGTGGTTTGGGAGGACAGGGTAGTCATGAGCAGTTCTTC; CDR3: CASGLGGQGSHEQFF
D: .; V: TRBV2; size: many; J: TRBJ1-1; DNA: TGTGCCAGCAGTGAAGAGGGACACCGGACTGAAGCTTTCTTT; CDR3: CASSEEGHRTEAFF
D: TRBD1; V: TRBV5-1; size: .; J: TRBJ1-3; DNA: TGCGCCAGCAGCTTGGAACTTCAGGGGGCTGGTGGAAACACCATATATTTT; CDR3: CASSLELQGAGGNTIYF
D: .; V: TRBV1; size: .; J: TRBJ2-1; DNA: TGCACCAGCAACCACAATGAGCAGTTCTTC; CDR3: CTSNHNEQFF
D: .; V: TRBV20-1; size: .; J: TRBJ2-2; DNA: TGCAGTGCTCCCTGGACGGGGAACACCGGGGAGCTGTTTTTT; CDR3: CSAPWTGNTGELFF
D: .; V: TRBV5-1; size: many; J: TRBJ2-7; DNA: TGCGCCAGCAGCTTGGAAAGGGGCGAGCAGTACTTC; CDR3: CASSLERGEQYF
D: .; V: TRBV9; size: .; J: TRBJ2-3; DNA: TGTGCCAGCAGCCCCCCCCTTCCCGGGACGCGACCAGATACGCAGTATTTT; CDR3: CASSPPLPGTRPDTQYF
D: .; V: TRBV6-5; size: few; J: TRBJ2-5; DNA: TGTGCCAGCAGTTACTCGGGCCCCTTAGAGACCCAGTACTTC; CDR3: CASSYSGPLETQYF
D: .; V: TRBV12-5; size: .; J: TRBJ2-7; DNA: TGTGCTACCGCGTCGGACTCCTACGAGCAGTACTTC; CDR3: CATASDSYEQYF
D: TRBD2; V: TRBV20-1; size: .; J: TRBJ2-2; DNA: TGCAGTGCCCTAGCGGGCTGGGTAACCGGGGAGCTGTTTTTT; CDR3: CSALAGWVTGELFF
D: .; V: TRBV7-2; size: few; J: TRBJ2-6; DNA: TGTGCCAGCAGCTTTCCCGATCCTGGGGCCAACGTCCTGACTTTC; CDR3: CASSFPDPGANVLTF
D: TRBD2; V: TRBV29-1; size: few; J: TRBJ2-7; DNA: TGCAGCGTCCTGGGACTAGCGGGGGAGGCATACGAGCAGTACTTC; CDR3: CSVLGLAGEAYEQYF